These 14 T cell receptor beta chains were sequenced from one sample in a study of blood T cell repertoires in COVID-19. Clones were read by immunoSEQ multiplex PCR, and TCRdb kept only the in-frame ones, dropping some. The table shows roughly 400,000 clones, with around 87% occurring only once. The source material was PBMCs or T cells enriched from blood (not recorded which). These receptors were taken from a woman aged 45-65 years who had recovered from COVID-19.

This chain joins TRBV7-9 and TRBJ1-2; D is ambiguous. Germline-derived CDR1 and CDR2 are SEHNR and FQNEAQ (reference sequence). The CDR3 consists of 13 residues. V was pared by 3 bases and J by 7 bases, with 12 bases between. CDR3 sequence: CASSFEGSGGYTF. The CDR3 bases are TGTGCCAGCAGCTTTGAGGGATCTGGTGGCTACACCTTC.

V gene TRBV3-1 (or the pseudogene TRBV3-2) combines with J gene TRBJ2-1; 9 positions agree with TRBD1. Trimming at V came to 4 bases and at J to 2 bases, leaving 3 bases not matched to a gene. This CDR3 is 15 amino acids long. The germline V gene has CDR1 LGHDT and CDR2 YNNKEL (reference sequence). The CDR3 sequence: CASSPGQGTYNEQFF. The CDR3, as DNA: TGTGCCAGCAGCCCCGGACAGGGGACCTACAATGAGCAGTTCTTC.

The chain links TRBV5-1 to TRBJ2-1, with D perhaps TRBD2 (6 bases). Per the germline V gene, CDR1 is SGHRS and CDR2 is YFSETQ. Trimming removed 4 bases at V and 5 bases at J, with 16 bases between. The CDR3 extends over 15 amino acids. CDR3 bases: TGCGCCAGCAGCCCTAAGGCGGGACTCGACAATGAGCAGTTCTTC. Translated: CASSPKAGLDNEQFF. The variable domain in full, completed from reference TRBV5-1 and TRBJ2-1, reads KAGVTQTPRYLIKTRGQQVTLSCSPISGHRSVSWYQQTPGQGLQFLFEYFSETQRNKGNFPGRFSGRQFSNSRSEMNVSTLELGDSALYLCASSPKAGLDNEQFFGPGTRLTVL.

This sequence joins TRBV5-1 and TRBJ2-7; TRBD1 is a possible D gene (6 bases). Trimming stripped 4 bases from V and 0 bases from J, with 14 bases between. Germline V lookup: CDR1 SGHRS, CDR2 YFSETQ. This CDR3 comprises 15 residues. CDR3 residues: CASSLGHTASYEQYF. In nucleotides, the CDR3 is TGCGCCAGCAGCCTGGGACACACGGCCTCCTACGAGCAGTACTTC. The complete variable domain, with remaining parts taken from reference TRBV5-1 and TRBJ2-7, reads KAGVTQTPRYLIKTRGQQVTLSCSPISGHRSVSWYQQTPGQGLQFLFEYFSETQRNKGNFPGRFSGRQFSNSRSEMNVSTLELGDSALYLCASSLGHTASYEQYFGPGTRLTVT.

The chain links TRBV28 to TRBJ1-5; D ambiguous. The germline V gene encodes CDR1 MDHEN and CDR2 SYDVKM. This CDR3 has 12 residues. This chain's CDR3 is CASRGGEQPQHF. The CDR3 coding sequence is TGTGCGAGCCGGGGTGGAGAACAGCCCCAGCATTTT. The full variable domain, completed using reference TRBV28 and TRBJ1-5, is DVKVTQSSRYLVKRTGEKVFLECVQDMDHENMFWYRQDPGLGLRLIYFSYDVKMKEKGDIPEGYSVSREKKERFSLILESASTNQTSMYLCASRGGEQPQHFGDGTRLSIL.

The sample holds one count of this clone. Other DNA sequences in this specimen translate into the identical CDR3. The chain couples TRBV30 to TRBJ1-1; D remains unclear. The V end lost 1 base, the J end lost 1 base, and 7 bases lay between the germline ends. The CDR3 spans 13 residues. Germline CDR1 GTSNPN, CDR2 SVGIG (reference sequence). CDR3 sequence (DNA): TGTGCCTGGAGTGCGACGGGGAACACTGAAGCTTTCTTT. It codes for CAWSATGNTEAFF. Together with reference TRBV30 and TRBJ1-1, the CDR3 gives the full variable domain: SQTIHQWPATLVQPVGSPLSLECTVEGTSNPNLYWYRQAAGRGLQLLFYSVGIGQISSEVPQNLSASRPQDRQFILSSKKLLLSDSGFYLCAWSATGNTEAFFGQGTRLTVV.

The rearrangement links TRBV6-5 to TRBJ1-1; 8 bases match TRBD1. The CDR3 spans 15 residues. J was trimmed by 3 bases and V by 7 bases; bases with no gene match: 10. Germline V lookup: CDR1 MNHEY, CDR2 SVGAGI. The chain's CDR3 is CASNKHRDRHTEAFF. The CDR3 nucleotides read TGTGCCAGCAACAAACACCGGGACAGGCACACTGAAGCTTTCTTT.

The chain carries TRBV7-8 and TRBJ2-1; D might be TRBD1 (6 bases). Between the trimmed V and J ends, which lost 4 bases and 6 bases, there was a span of 7 bases. From germline, CDR1 is SGHVS and CDR2 FQNEAQ. The CDR3 spans 12 residues. The CDR3: CASSSQGNEQFF. As DNA, the CDR3 is TGTGCCAGCAGCTCACAGGGCAATGAGCAGTTCTTC.

CDR3 loop: CASSYSIQPQHF. CDR3 nucleotide sequence: TGTGCCAGCAGTTATTCCATTCAGCCCCAGCATTTT. This chain links TRBV6-2 or TRBV6-3 with TRBJ1-5; D call uncertain. Trimming took off 3 bases at V and 6 bases at J, with 6 bases between the two ends. Germline CDR1 and CDR2: MNHEY and SVGEGT. CDR3 length: 12 residues.

The chain links TRBV18 to TRBJ2-7; perhaps TRBD2 as D (5 bases). Trimming removed 3 bases at V and 5 bases at J, with 5 bases between. Germline V gene data show CDR1 as KGHSH and CDR2 as LQKENI. This CDR3 has 11 residues. The CDR3 nucleotides are TGTGCCAGCTCACCCGGGGACGAGCAGTACTTC. Protein product: CASSPGDEQYF.

The chain combines TRBV3-1 (or the pseudogene TRBV3-2) with TRBJ1-4, with D unclear. The germline V gene encodes CDR1 LGHDT and CDR2 YNNKEL (reference sequence). The CDR3 loop spans 16 amino acids. The germline V and J ends were trimmed by 0 bases and 3 bases, with 11 bases remaining between them. The chain's CDR3 is CASSQEGFVANEKLFF. In DNA form, the CDR3 reads TGTGCCAGCAGCCAAGAGGGCTTTGTTGCTAATGAAAAACTGTTTTTT.

This rearrangement joins TRBV28 to TRBJ2-7, with D possibly matching TRBD2 (5 bases). Per the germline V gene, CDR1 is MDHEN and CDR2 is SYDVKM. The V and J ends lost 7 bases and 1 base respectively, with 20 bases between them. The CDR3 loop spans 16 amino acids. CDR3 DNA: TGTGCCAGCACCTTCAATGAGGGAGCCTCTTCCTACGAGCAGTACTTC. Its translation: CASTFNEGASSYEQYF.

The rearrangement uses TRBV7-2 and TRBJ2-3; tentatively, D is TRBD2 (5 bases). This CDR3 is built from 12 residues. Germline assignment: CDR1 SGHTA and CDR2 FQGNSA. V was clipped by 1 base and J by 11 bases, with 10 bases between them. This chain's CDR3 is CASSLGLGEQYF. The CDR3 nucleotides are TGTGCCAGCAGCTTAGGGTTGGGAGAGCAGTATTTT.

The rearrangement uses TRBV20-1 and TRBJ1-1; tentative D call: TRBD1 (5 bases). Trimming left V 3 bases short and J 5 bases short, with 22 bases between. CDR3 length: 16 amino acids. Per the germline V gene, CDR1 is DFQATT and CDR2 is SNEGSKA (reference sequence). The DNA for the CDR3 is TGCAGTGCTAGTGTTATGTCCGGAGGGACGAATACTGAAGCTTTCTTT. Protein product: CSASVMSGGTNTEAFF.